The clone carrying this TCR beta chain came up a few times. As yet, its antigen is unknown. Next came a second PCR, run for about 6 to 12 cycles, which used a sample-barcoded 5' primer along with a J-beta primer mix. CDR3-containing paired-end reads numbered at least 2.5 million in each sample. TCRdb recomputed calls from the 5' RACE reads with MiXCR, one row per CDR3 protein. The sample gives roughly 680,000 distinct CDR3 sequences, over 40% of which show up once; approximately 12% is in the top ten. These data are taken from a study of blood T cells in healthy people across ages. The CDR3 totals 13 residues. Per the germline V gene, CDR1 is SGHRS and CDR2 is YFSETQ. V trimming: 4 bases; J trimming: 6 bases; junction bases outside the gene matches: 3. A minimum of 5 micrograms of total RNA was extracted per sample. Study findings and constraints: TCR beta diversity tracked closely with naive T cell percentage.

Sequences were obtained from blood. This TCR came from a woman older than 75 in good health. This sequence joins TRBV5-1 and TRBJ2-1; 8 bases are a match to TRBD1. The CDR3 sequence: CASSNTGGNEQFF. DNA of the CDR3: TGCGCCAGCAGCAATACAGGGGGCAATGAGCAGTTCTTC.